This entry features one T cell receptor (beta chain) sequence. The antigen is not known. This specimen belongs to a study of spatial heterogeneity in lung cancer. Whole-study context: Each time, sequencing found more beta-chain sequences than alpha-chain sequences.

Findings of the study overall: Compared with follow-up, resection was when ubiquitous expanded tumor TCRs appeared in blood more.

Carried by each TCR cDNA molecule was a unique molecular identifier. TCRdb fed the 5' RACE reads into MiXCR, producing one record per CDR3 protein. The sample contains 95,000 or so distinct CDR3 sequences, over 8.5% of which appear only once. V shed 5 bases and J shed 2 bases, with 11 bases lying between them. The germline gives CDR1 SGHVS, CDR2 FNYEAQ. The length of the CDR3 is 14 residues. Time point defined: sample taken at primary tumor resection. The authors sequenced whole RNA from tumor, nontumor lung or frozen PBMC without sorting. The donors, around 71 patients with untreated early-stage non-small cell lung cancer, provided the samples.

The chain recombines TRBV7-6 with TRBJ2-3; no clear D gene. The input for sequencing was PBMCs, taken at surgery. The clonotype originates from a male donor with early-stage non-small cell lung cancer. Here the CDR3 reads CASSVGTHTDTQYF. The CDR3 DNA reads TGTGCCAGCAGCGTGGGCACGCACACAGATACGCAGTATTTT.